This TCR beta chain was retrieved from a study of T cells after yellow fever vaccination. Concerning this clonotype: What it binds is not known.

The study, taken as a whole, reports: Contamination of FACS-sorted repertoires by abundant clonotypes from the bulk population could occur.

After removal of 6 bases from V and 5 bases from J, the junction contained 8 bases not matched to a gene. The CDR3 runs to 15 residues. Germline V gene sequence: CDR1 ENHRY, CDR2 SYGVKD. TCRdb re-called the 5' RACE reads through MiXCR, storing one row per CDR3 protein. The sample has a few hundred thousand distinct CDR3 sequences; around 20% are singletons. The sequence was obtained from a man younger than 30 who received the YFV17D yellow fever vaccine. The chain carries TRBV10-3 and TRBJ2-3; 10 nucleotides align to TRBD2. The sequencing here drew on PBMCs, taken before the yellow fever booster vaccination. In DNA form, the CDR3 reads TGTGCCATCAGCAATAGGGCTAGCGGGGGAGATACGCAGTATTTT. Its protein product is CAISNRASGGDTQYF.